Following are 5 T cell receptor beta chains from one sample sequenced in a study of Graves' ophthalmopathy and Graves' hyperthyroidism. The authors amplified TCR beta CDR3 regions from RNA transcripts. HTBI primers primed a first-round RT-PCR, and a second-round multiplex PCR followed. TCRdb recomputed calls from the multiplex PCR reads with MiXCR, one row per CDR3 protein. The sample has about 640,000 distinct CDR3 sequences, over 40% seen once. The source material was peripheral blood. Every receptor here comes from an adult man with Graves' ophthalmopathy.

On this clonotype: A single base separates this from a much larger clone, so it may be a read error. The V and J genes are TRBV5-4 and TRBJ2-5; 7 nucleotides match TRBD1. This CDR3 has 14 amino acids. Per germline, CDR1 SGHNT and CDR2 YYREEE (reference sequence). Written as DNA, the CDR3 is TGTGCCAGCAGCATCGGGACAGTCCAAGAGACCCAGTGCTTC. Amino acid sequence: CASSIGTVQETQCF. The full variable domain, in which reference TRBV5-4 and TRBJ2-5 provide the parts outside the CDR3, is ETGVTQSPTHLIKTRGQQVTLRCSSQSGHNTVSWYQQALGQGPQFIFQYYREEENGRGNFPPRFSGLQFPNYSSELNVNALELDDSALYLCASSIGTVQETQCFGPGTRLLVL.

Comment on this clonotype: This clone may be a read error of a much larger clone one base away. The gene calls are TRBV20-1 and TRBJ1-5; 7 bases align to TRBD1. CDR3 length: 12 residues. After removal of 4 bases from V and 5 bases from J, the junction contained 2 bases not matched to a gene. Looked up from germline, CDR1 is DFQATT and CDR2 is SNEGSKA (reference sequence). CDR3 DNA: TGCAGTGCTAATCAGGGGGATCAGCCCCAGCATTTT. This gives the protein CSANQGDQPQHF.

CDR3 DNA: TGTGCCAGCATGGCAGGGGCAGGGCGTGAAAAACTGTTTTTT. Translation gives CASMAGAGREKLFF. V is TRBV25-1 and J is TRBJ1-4; tentatively, D is TRBD1 (6 bases). V was pared by 7 bases and J by 7 bases, with 16 bases between. The CDR3 is 14 amino acids. CDR1 and CDR2 (germline): MGHDK, SYGVNS.

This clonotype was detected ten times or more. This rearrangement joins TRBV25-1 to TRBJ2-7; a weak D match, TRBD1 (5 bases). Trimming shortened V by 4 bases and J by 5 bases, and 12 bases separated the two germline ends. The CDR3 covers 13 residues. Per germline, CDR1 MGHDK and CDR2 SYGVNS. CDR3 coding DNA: TGTGCCAGCAGTGGTCAGGGTAAGGACGAGCAGTACTTC. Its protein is CASSGQGKDEQYF.

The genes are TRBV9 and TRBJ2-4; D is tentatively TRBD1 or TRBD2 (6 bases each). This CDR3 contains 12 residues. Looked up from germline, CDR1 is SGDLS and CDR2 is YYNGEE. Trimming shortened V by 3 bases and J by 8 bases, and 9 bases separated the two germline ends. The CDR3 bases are TGTGCCAGCAGCGCGGAGGGGGACATTCAGTACTTC. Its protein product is CASSAEGDIQYF.